The 9 T cell receptor beta chains presented below share a single source sample, sequenced in a study of shared clonotypes between healthy human individuals. Some clones are missing from TCRdb's copy, which holds only in-frame ones; the method was immunoSEQ multiplex PCR. The data hold around 2.1 million clones, with approximately 94% observed a single time. As defined, naive CD8 cells were CD45RO-negative and positively selected for CCR7, with terminally differentiated effector memory CD45RA+ cells excluded. The material sequenced was naive CD8+ T cells from PBMCs. Receptors were obtained from a young man in good health. Some clones in this sample may be carry-over from other donors' samples.

The chain uses TRBV9 and TRBJ2-6; no firm D call. Trimming removed 3 bases at V and 0 bases at J, with 13 bases between. The CDR3 has 17 amino acids. Looked up from germline, CDR1 is SGDLS and CDR2 is YYNGEE. The chain's CDR3 is CASSGQDRSSGANVLTF. The CDR3 region has the DNA TGTGCCAGCAGCGGACAAGACCGAAGCTCTGGGGCCAACGTCCTGACTTTC.

V and J are TRBV11-2 and TRBJ2-7; no reliable D call. Germline V gives CDR1 SGHAT, CDR2 FQNNGV. This CDR3 spans 14 amino acids. Trimming shortened V by 2 bases and J by 4 bases, and 12 bases separated the two germline ends. CDR3 amino acids: CASSLSTPGYEQYF. The CDR3 DNA follows: TGTGCCAGCAGCTTAAGCACGCCCGGTTACGAGCAGTACTTC.

The V and J genes are TRBV6-5 and TRBJ1-1; D unclear. Germline assignment: CDR1 MNHEY and CDR2 SVGAGI. The V gene lost 2 bases and the J gene lost 1 base, with 5 bases spanning the gap. This CDR3 region has 13 residues. The CDR3 DNA reads as TGTGCCAGCAGTTACGACTGGAACACTGAAGCTTTCTTT. This codes for CASSYDWNTEAFF.

This clone was seen only once. The chain recombines TRBV6-9 with TRBJ1-6; D might be TRBD1 (5 bases). The V end was cut by 8 bases, the J end by 7 bases, with 21 bases between. The germline CDR1 and CDR2 sequences are MNHGY and SVAAGI. The CDR3 has 16 amino acids. In nucleotides, the CDR3 is TGTGCCAGCGACTCGTTTCGGGACTCAGGGAATTCACCCCTCCACTTT. Protein product: CASDSFRDSGNSPLHF.

The V gene is TRBV27, the J gene TRBJ2-6, with a tentative D call TRBD1 (5 bases). V dropped 1 base and J dropped 0 bases, with 10 bases sitting between them. CDR1 MNHEY and CDR2 SMNVEV come from the germline V gene (reference sequence). CDR3 size: 17 residues. This CDR3 reads CASSLYPGPSGANVLTF. DNA for the CDR3: TGTGCCAGCAGTTTATACCCAGGGCCCTCTGGGGCCAACGTCCTGACTTTC. Using reference TRBV27 and TRBJ2-6 for the parts outside the CDR3, the full variable domain is EAQVTQNPRYLITVTGKKLTVTCSQNMNHEYMSWYRQDPGLGLRQIYYSMNVEVTDKGDVPEGYKVSRKEKRNFPLILESPSPNQTSLYFCASSLYPGPSGANVLTFGAGSRLTVL.

The V call is TRBV7-9, the J call TRBJ1-5, with a possible D match to TRBD1 (5 bases). The V end lost 0 bases, the J end lost 4 bases, and 16 bases lay between the germline ends. From germline, CDR1 is SEHNR and CDR2 FQNEAQ (reference sequence). The CDR3 has 17 amino acids. CDR3 region: CASSLAGVGSFNQPQHF. In DNA, the CDR3 is TGTGCCAGCAGCTTAGCAGGGGTTGGTTCCTTTAATCAGCCCCAGCATTTT. Complete variable domain (other parts from reference TRBV7-9 and TRBJ1-5): DTGVSQNPRHKITKRGQNVTFRCDPISEHNRLYWYRQTLGQGPEFLTYFQNEAQLEKSRLLSDRFSAERPKGSFSTLEIQRTEQGDSAMYLCASSLAGVGSFNQPQHFGDGTRLSIL.

This chain joins TRBV10-3 and TRBJ2-3; D not resolved. V gave up 0 bases and J gave up 2 bases, with 9 bases separating them. Germline values: CDR1 ENHRY, CDR2 SYGVKD. The CDR3 covers 15 residues. The DNA of the CDR3 is TGTGCCATCAGTGAGTCGACGGTATCCACAGATACGCAGTATTTT. Amino acids: CAISESTVSTDTQYF.

This clone is a singleton in its sample. This rearrangement joins TRBV19 to TRBJ2-6; perhaps D is TRBD1 or TRBD2 (5 bases each). This CDR3 contains 16 residues. V was cut by 1 base and J by 3 bases, with 10 bases left in between. Germline CDR1 LNHDA, CDR2 SQIVND (reference sequence). The CDR3 nucleotides read TGTGCCAGTAGTATAGCATCGGGGCGTGGGGCCAACGTCCTGACTTTC. It specifies CASSIASGRGANVLTF.

The chain uses TRBV11-2 and TRBJ2-1; tentative D call: TRBD2 (5 bases). V was shortened by 2 bases and J by 4 bases, with 15 bases between the two germline ends. This CDR3 is 16 amino acids long. Germline-derived CDR1 and CDR2 are SGHAT and FQNNGV. CDR3 region: CASSLIVRDYYNEQFF. The CDR3 DNA sequence: TGTGCCAGCAGCTTAATAGTACGGGATTATTACAATGAGCAGTTCTTC.